This entry concerns a single TCR beta chain. Cells designated naive CD8 were CD45RO-negative and were positively selected for CCR7, with terminally differentiated effector memory CD45RA+ cells excluded. Within Nashville, Tennessee resided all donors, each a Caucasian adult. The entry originates in a study of shared clonotypes between healthy human individuals. This CDR3 is 14 amino acids long. Germline V gene lookup returns CDR1 MNHEY and CDR2 SVGAGI. Between the trimmed V and J ends, which lost 2 bases and 7 bases, there was a span of 11 bases. Assay: immunoSEQ multiplex PCR; the TCRdb copy retains only in-frame clones and omits some. Of around 2,100,000 clones in the sample, approximately 94% are singletons; the top ten hold 0.95% to 1.5%.

Input material: naive CD8+ T cells sorted from blood. This chain connects TRBV6-5 to TRBJ1-4; perhaps TRBD1 as D (5 bases). The origin of this receptor is a man younger than 30 in good health. The CDR3 region has the DNA TGTGCCAGCAGTTACCGGGGGGTGGGTGAAAAACTGTTTTTT. Translated: CASSYRGVGEKLFF.